This TCR beta chain was sequenced in a study of T-cell reconstitution after alpha-beta-depleted transplantation in children. About this clonotype: No antigen is known for it.

Unique molecular identifiers were used in preparing the TCRbeta library. TCRdb processed the PCR reads anew with MiXCR; each CDR3 protein has one entry. The table shows some 290,000 distinct CDR3 sequences, with over 20% occurring only once. Study-wide results and caveats: Alpha-beta T cells about two months after transplant reportedly derived from several hundred expanded graft clones. It was newly produced T cells that mostly accounted for T-cell counts and diversity one year after transplant. Some patients owed their high day-60 TCRbeta diversity to surviving recipient T cells and thymic progenitors.

Germline CDR1 is WSHSY and CDR2 is SAAADI. CDR3 length: 11 amino acids. Between the trimmed V and J ends, which lost 7 bases and 6 bases, there was a span of 7 bases. This chain links TRBV10-2 with TRBJ2-1; D is unresolved. Sequenced material: PBMCs, mostly from graft donor cells, taken 180 days after TCRalphabeta/CD19-depleted stem cell transplant. The receptor was derived from a male patient younger than 18 who had a stem cell transplant for acute lymphoblastic leukemia, so the T cells may come from the graft donor. CDR3 DNA sequence: TGCGCCAGCATGCCAATCAATGAGCAGTTCTTC. This translates into CASMPINEQFF.